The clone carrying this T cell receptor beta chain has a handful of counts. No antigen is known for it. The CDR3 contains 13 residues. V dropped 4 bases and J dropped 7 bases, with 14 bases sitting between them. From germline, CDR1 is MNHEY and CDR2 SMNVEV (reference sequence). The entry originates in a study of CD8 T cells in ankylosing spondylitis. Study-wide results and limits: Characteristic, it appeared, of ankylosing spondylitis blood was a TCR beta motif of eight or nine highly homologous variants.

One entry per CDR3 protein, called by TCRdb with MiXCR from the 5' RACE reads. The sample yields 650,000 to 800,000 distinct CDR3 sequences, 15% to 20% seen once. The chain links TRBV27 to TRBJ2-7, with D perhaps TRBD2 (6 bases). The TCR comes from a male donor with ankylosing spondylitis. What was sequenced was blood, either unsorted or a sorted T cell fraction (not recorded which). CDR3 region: CASSSLGGEEQYF. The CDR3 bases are TGTGCCAGCAGTTCCCTCGGCGGGGAAGAGCAGTACTTC.